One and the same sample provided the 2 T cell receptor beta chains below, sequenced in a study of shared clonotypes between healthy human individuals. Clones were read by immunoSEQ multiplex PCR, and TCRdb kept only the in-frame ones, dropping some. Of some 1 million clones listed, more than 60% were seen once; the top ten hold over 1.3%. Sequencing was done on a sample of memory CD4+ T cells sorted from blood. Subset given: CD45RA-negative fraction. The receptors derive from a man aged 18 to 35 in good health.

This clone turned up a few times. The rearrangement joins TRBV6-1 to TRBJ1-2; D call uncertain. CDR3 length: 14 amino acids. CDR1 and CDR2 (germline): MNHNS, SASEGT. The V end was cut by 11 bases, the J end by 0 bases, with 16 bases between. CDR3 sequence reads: CALEASRANYGYTF. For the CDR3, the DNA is TGTGCCCTGGAGGCTTCGAGAGCTAACTATGGCTACACCTTC.

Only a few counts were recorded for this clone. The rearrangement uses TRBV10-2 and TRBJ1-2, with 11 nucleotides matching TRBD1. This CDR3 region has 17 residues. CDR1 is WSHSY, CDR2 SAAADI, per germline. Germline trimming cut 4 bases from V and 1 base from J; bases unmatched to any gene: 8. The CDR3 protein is CASSAGTGGLLNYGYTF. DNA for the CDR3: TGCGCCAGCAGTGCTGGGACAGGGGGACTTCTTAACTATGGCTACACCTTC.